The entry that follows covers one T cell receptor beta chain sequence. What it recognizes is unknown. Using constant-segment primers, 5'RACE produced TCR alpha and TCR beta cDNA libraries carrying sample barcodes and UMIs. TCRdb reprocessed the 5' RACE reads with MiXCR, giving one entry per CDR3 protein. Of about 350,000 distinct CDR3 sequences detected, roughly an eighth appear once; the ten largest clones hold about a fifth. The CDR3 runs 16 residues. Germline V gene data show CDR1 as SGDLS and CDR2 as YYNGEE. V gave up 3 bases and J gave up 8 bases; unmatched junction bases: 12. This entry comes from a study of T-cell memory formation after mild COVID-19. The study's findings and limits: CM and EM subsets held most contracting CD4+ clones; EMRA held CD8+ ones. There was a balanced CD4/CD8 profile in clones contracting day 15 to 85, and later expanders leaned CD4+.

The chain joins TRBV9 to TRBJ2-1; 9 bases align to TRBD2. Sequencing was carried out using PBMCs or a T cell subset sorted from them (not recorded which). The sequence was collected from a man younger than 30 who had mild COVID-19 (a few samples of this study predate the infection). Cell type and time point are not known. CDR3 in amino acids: CASSAGALAGFDEQFF. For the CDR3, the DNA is TGTGCCAGCAGCGCAGGCGCTCTAGCGGGATTTGATGAGCAGTTCTTC.